What follows are 25 T cell receptor beta chains derived from one specimen sequenced in a study of T cells in localized non-small cell lung cancer. Profiling relied on immunoSEQ multiplex PCR, and the TCRdb table lists in-frame clones only, not all of them. Of a few thousand clones detected, 25% appear once; the ten largest clones hold over 6%. Sequenced here: lung tumor tissue, sampled before any cancer treatment. The receptor set was obtained from a woman aged 40-75 years with stage I lung adenocarcinoma.

Within the sample, this clone is medium-sized. The gene calls are TRBV6-8 and TRBJ1-2; the D is unclear. This CDR3 is 13 amino acids long. Germline CDR1 MNHGY, CDR2 SAAAGT. V was trimmed by 6 bases and J by 2 bases, leaving 10 bases between them. CDR3 DNA: TGTGCCAGCAGCCCCGGGCAGAACTATGGCTACACCTTC. The encoded protein is CASSPGQNYGYTF.

This clone has only a few counts. This chain uses TRBV11-3 with TRBJ1-5; 7 nucleotides line up with TRBD1. The J segment lost 4 bases and the V segment lost 6 bases, leaving 9 bases of the junction unmatched. The CDR3 runs to 15 residues. Germline loops: CDR1 SGHNT, CDR2 YENEEA. The CDR3 nucleotides are TGTGCCAGCAGTTGGGGGGCAGGGGGTAATCAGCCCCAGCATTTT. Protein sequence: CASSWGAGGNQPQHF.

The chain links TRBV11-3 to TRBJ1-1; D ambiguous. Trimming shortened V by 1 base and J by 0 bases, and 6 bases separated the two germline ends. This CDR3 region has 14 residues. Germline-derived CDR1 and CDR2 are SGHNT and YENEEA. CDR3 sequence (DNA): TGTGCCAGCAGCTTAGGGACGGTGAACACTGAAGCTTTCTTT. It encodes CASSLGTVNTEAFF.

By frequency in the sample, this clone is large. This chain connects TRBV19 to TRBJ1-5; TRBD1 is a possible D gene (6 bases). The CDR3 totals 13 residues. Germline V gene data show CDR1 as LNHDA and CDR2 as SQIVND (reference sequence). Trimming took 4 bases from V and 5 from J, leaving 9 bases between them. CDR3 sequence (DNA): TGTGCCAGTAGTAACAGGGTCGATCAGCCCCAGCATTTT. Protein product: CASSNRVDQPQHF.

The chain has TRBV28 and TRBJ2-4, with no clear D. Looked up from germline, CDR1 is MDHEN and CDR2 is SYDVKM. Trimming stripped 7 bases from V and 3 bases from J, with 10 bases between. The CDR3 totals 13 residues. The CDR3 DNA reads as TGTGCCAGCAACACCTTGGACAAAAACATTCAGTACTTC. Its translation: CASNTLDKNIQYF.

The V call is TRBV15, the J call TRBJ2-5; 7 nucleotides line up with TRBD2. V gave up 1 base and J gave up 5 bases; unmatched junction bases: 4. The CDR3 has 14 residues. Germline V gene lookup returns CDR1 LNHNV and CDR2 YYDKDF (reference sequence). CDR3 protein: CATSRGGGEETQYF. The CDR3 DNA reads as TGTGCCACCAGCAGAGGGGGGGGAGAGGAGACCCAGTACTTC.

This clone was counted between two and nine times. V and J are TRBV28 and TRBJ2-2; D perhaps matches TRBD2 (5 bases). This CDR3 spans 13 amino acids. CDR1 and CDR2 from the germline V gene are MDHEN and SYDVKM. Trimming stripped 2 bases from V and 9 bases from J, with 10 bases between. The CDR3 loop reads CASSLGLRWELFF. The CDR3 DNA reads as TGTGCCAGCAGTTTAGGACTCCGGTGGGAGCTGTTTTTT.

The rearrangement links TRBV30 to TRBJ1-5, with 7 bases lining up with TRBD1. Germline V CDR1 and CDR2: GTSNPN, SVGIG (reference sequence). The V and J ends lost 1 base and 3 bases, in that order; junction bases with no gene match: 3. The CDR3 is 14 residues long. CDR3 sequence (DNA): TGTGCCTGGAGTGCACAGGGGACCAATCAGCCCCAGCATTTT. It yields the protein CAWSAQGTNQPQHF. Filled out from reference TRBV30 and TRBJ1-5, the complete variable domain reads SQTIHQWPATLVQPVGSPLSLECTVEGTSNPNLYWYRQAAGRGLQLLFYSVGIGQISSEVPQNLSASRPQDRQFILSSKKLLLSDSGFYLCAWSAQGTNQPQHFGDGTRLSIL.

By share, this clone ranks as medium-sized. V is TRBV19 and J is TRBJ2-5; no firm D call. Germline CDR1 is LNHDA and CDR2 is SQIVND (reference sequence). The V end was cut by 8 bases, the J end by 3 bases, with 7 bases between. The CDR3 sequence is 11 residues long. CDR3 nucleotides: TGTGCCAGTGAGGACGAAGAGACCCAGTACTTC. Encoded protein: CASEDEETQYF.

The genes are TRBV19 and TRBJ2-4, with 11 bases lining up with TRBD1. From germline, CDR1 is LNHDA and CDR2 SQIVND (reference sequence). J gave up 3 bases and V 3 bases, and 1 base lay outside the gene matches. The CDR3 is 15 amino acids. CDR3 protein: CASSMDRGRKNIQYF. In DNA form, the CDR3 reads TGTGCCAGTAGTATGGACAGGGGGCGCAAAAACATTCAGTACTTC.

The chain carries TRBV10-2 and TRBJ2-5, with 13 nucleotides matching TRBD2. The germline V gene encodes CDR1 WSHSY and CDR2 SAAADI. The CDR3 spans 17 residues. V shed 3 bases, J shed 4 bases, and the junction held 8 bases outside the gene matches. CDR3 sequence: CASSDSGLAGKGETQYF. DNA for the CDR3: TGCGCCAGCAGTGATTCGGGACTAGCGGGAAAGGGAGAGACCCAGTACTTC.

This clone was recorded a few times. The chain couples TRBV6-8 to TRBJ2-2, with 9 bases lining up with TRBD2. V was pared by 6 bases and J by 3 bases, with 5 bases of the junction left unmatched. CDR3 length: 15 amino acids. CDR1 is MNHGY and CDR2 is SAAAGT in the germline V gene. This CDR3 reads CASRRGLADTGELFF. In DNA, the CDR3 is TGTGCCAGCAGACGGGGACTAGCCGACACCGGGGAGCTGTTTTTT.

This clone appeared once. J is TRBJ2-4 and V is TRBV19; D not certain. Germline V CDR1 and CDR2: LNHDA, SQIVND (reference sequence). This CDR3 comprises 17 residues. V lost 4 bases and J lost 0, with 16 bases in between. CDR3 nucleotides: TGTGCCAGTAGTACAGGTATTATGAATCTAGCCAAAAACATTCAGTACTTC. Protein product: CASSTGIMNLAKNIQYF.

CDR3 amino acids: CASRLVNTGELFF. CDR3 nucleotides: TGTGCCAGTCGGTTGGTGAACACCGGGGAGCTGTTTTTT. The chain has TRBV9 and TRBJ2-2; D is uncertain. V lost 8 bases and J lost 1, with 9 bases in between. The CDR3 runs 13 residues. The V gene's germline CDR1 is SGDLS and CDR2 YYNGEE.

A few counts support this clone. V is TRBV11-3 and J is TRBJ1-2; perhaps TRBD1 as D (6 bases). The CDR3 is made up of 14 amino acids. CDR1 and CDR2 from the germline V gene are SGHNT and YENEEA. Trimming took off 2 bases at V and 6 bases at J, with 13 bases between the two ends. The CDR3 DNA sequence: TGTGCCAGCAGCTTACAGGGGAAGGTGGATGGCTACACCTTC. It specifies CASSLQGKVDGYTF.

The V and J genes are TRBV6-8 and TRBJ1-2; 7 nucleotides align to TRBD1. In germline, CDR1 is MNHGY, CDR2 SAAAGT. V shed 6 bases and J 5 bases; nucleotides not matched to a gene: 12. This CDR3 is 15 amino acids long. The CDR3 loop reads CASRYDRAPGYGYTF. Written as DNA, the CDR3 is TGTGCCAGCAGGTACGACAGGGCACCCGGGTATGGCTACACCTTC.

In its sample, this clone was seen a few times. CDR3 nucleotide sequence: TGTGCCAGCAGAACCGGGCATCAGCCCCAGCATTTT. Translated: CASRTGHQPQHF. The chain uses TRBV6-8 and TRBJ1-5; D unclear. This CDR3 spans 12 amino acids. The germline CDR1 and CDR2 sequences are MNHGY and SAAAGT. V was shortened by 6 bases and J by 5 bases, with 8 bases between the two germline ends.

The DNA for the CDR3 is TGTGCCTGGAGTCAGGACAGGGGGCTCTATGGCTACACCTTC. It encodes CAWSQDRGLYGYTF. This chain uses TRBV30 with TRBJ1-2, with 11 bases identical to TRBD1. The germline gives CDR1 GTSNPN, CDR2 SVGIG (reference sequence). V was pared by 2 bases and J by 4 bases, with 3 bases of the junction left unmatched. This CDR3 has 14 amino acids.

This clone is medium-sized. The chain joins TRBV6-7 to TRBJ2-5; D unclear. TRBV6-7 qualifies as an ORF whose function is uncertain. There are 11 residues in the CDR3. The germline V and J ends were trimmed by 2 bases and 5 bases, with 3 bases remaining between them. The CDR3 nucleotides read TGTGCCAGCAGTTACGGGGAGACCCAGTACTTC. Translating it yields CASSYGETQYF.

J is TRBJ1-5 and V is TRBV11-3; no firm D call. Per the germline V gene, CDR1 is SGHNT and CDR2 is YENEEA. The V and J ends lost 3 bases and 7 bases respectively, with 13 bases between them. The length of the CDR3 is 14 residues. The CDR3 DNA is TGTGCCAGCAGCTTGTGGGGTCGAGGCCAGCCCCAGCATTTT. This gives the protein CASSLWGRGQPQHF.

This clone was recorded a few times. The V gene is TRBV6-8, the J gene TRBJ1-2; TRBD1 aligns across 7 bases. The CDR3 is made up of 13 amino acids. The V gene end was trimmed by 6 bases and the J gene end by 1 base; junction bases not matched to a gene: 2. Germline V gene data show CDR1 as MNHGY and CDR2 as SAAAGT. The CDR3: CASRRQGNYGYTF. CDR3 sequence (DNA): TGTGCCAGCAGGAGACAGGGTAACTATGGCTACACCTTC.

This clone has a handful of counts. This chain connects TRBV30 to TRBJ2-7; tentative D call: TRBD1 (6 bases). Trimming left V 3 bases short and J 0 bases short, with 15 bases between. This CDR3 contains 15 residues. The germline CDR1 and CDR2 sequences are GTSNPN and SVGIG (reference sequence). CDR3 DNA: TGTGCCTGGAGACACCGGGACATGCTCTCCTACGAGCAGTACTTC. Amino acid sequence: CAWRHRDMLSYEQYF.

Only a few counts were recorded for this clone. The V gene is TRBV11-3, the J gene TRBJ2-1; TRBD2 agrees at 10 bases. The V segment lost 6 bases and the J segment 7 bases; nucleotides outside the gene matches: 9. The CDR3 totals 15 residues. Germline loops: CDR1 SGHNT, CDR2 YENEEA. As DNA, the CDR3 is TGTGCCAGCAGTTCCGGGACTAGCGCAGGGAATGAGCAGTTCTTC. It translates to CASSSGTSAGNEQFF.

In its sample, this clone was seen a few times. The chain has TRBV6-8 and TRBJ2-2; D unresolved. CDR1 and CDR2 from the germline V gene are MNHGY and SAAAGT. The CDR3 has 16 amino acids. The V end was cut by 2 bases, the J end by 0 bases, with 10 bases between. CDR3 nucleotides: TGTGCCAGCAGTTACCGGCAGTTCGCGAACACCGGGGAGCTGTTTTTT. Translated: CASSYRQFANTGELFF.

The chain uses TRBV9 and TRBJ1-3; D call uncertain. CDR1 and CDR2 from the germline V gene are SGDLS and YYNGEE. This CDR3 is built from 16 residues. V gave up 4 bases and J gave up 0 bases, with 14 bases separating them. The CDR3 here is CASSYFDTDSGNTIYF. Written as DNA, the CDR3 is TGTGCCAGCAGCTATTTTGATACCGACTCTGGAAACACCATATATTTT.